This TCR beta chain was found in a study of cytomegalovirus exposure and HLA in healthy donors. With respect to this clone: The antigen is not known.

The CDR3 is made up of 14 amino acids. Per germline, CDR1 MGHRA and CDR2 YSYEKL. Trimming cost V 5 bases and J 2 bases; bases outside gene matches: 5. PCR primers comprised 60 Vbeta and 13 Jbeta primers. Profiling relied on immunoSEQ multiplex PCR, and the TCRdb table lists in-frame clones only, not all of them. The data show 190,000 or so clones, and the top ten clones hold roughly 0.74%. Overall study findings and caveats: In a later analysis, HLA-associated beta chains showed higher expansion and lower generation probabilities than comparable chains. About 90% or about 30% of the time was how often most TCR beta V segments were productive, according to an earlier analysis. Compared with the approximately 680-donor mean, an Asian-associated ancestry cluster reportedly had fewer N-insertions, according to a later analysis.

The TCR comes from a boy between 10 and 17 years old in good health and CMV-seronegative. Sample: PBMCs. The chain has TRBV4-1 and TRBJ2-7; TRBD2 matches 8 bases. The CDR3 spells CASSGTRGTYEQYF. The CDR3 bases are TGCGCCAGCAGCGGGACTAGGGGGACCTACGAGCAGTACTTC.